The sequence of this T cell receptor beta chain was determined in a study of regulatory T cells in long-lasting Graves disease. This clonotype came up many times. The target antigen is unknown. Study outcomes and limitations: The study found TRBV28, TRBJ1-2 and TRBJ2-5 favored in persistent disease.

The CDR3 is made up of 13 amino acids. Germline CDR1 reads SGHTA; CDR2 reads FQGTGA. The germline V and J ends were trimmed by 5 bases and 4 bases, with 11 bases remaining between them. Time point noted: persistent/refractory GD, antithyroid drugs over 5 years with positive TRAb. Generation of the TCR library employed RNA extracted from PBMCs. TCR beta libraries were built with iRepertoire HTBI primers and Arm-PCR of CDR3 regions. As processed by the authors: The samples yielded approximately 62 TRBV and roughly 15 TRBJ segments. MiXCR, run by TCRdb on the multiplex PCR reads, gives a single entry per CDR3 protein. The V and J calls, along with clone size, are taken from TCRdb and not from the paper's own processing. Seen here are about 420,000 distinct CDR3 sequences, around 24% observed once, and the top ten hold roughly 26%.

The J gene is TRBJ2-5, the V gene TRBV7-3; no clear D. The source is a female donor with Graves disease. The specimen was peripheral blood mononuclear cells (PBMCs), collected when the disease was refractory, from a patient treated with antithyroid drugs. The CDR3 sequence is CASSQEFRETQYF. The CDR3 bases are TGTGCCAGCAGCCAAGAGTTTCGAGAGACCCAGTACTTC.